Presented here are 26 T cell receptor beta chains from one specimen sequenced in a study of shared clonotypes between healthy human individuals. Generated by immunoSEQ multiplex PCR, the TCRdb table keeps only in-frame clones and is missing some. The data contain a few hundred thousand clones, approximately 79% of them singletons. The specimen sequenced was memory CD4+ T cells sorted from blood. Subset described: CD45RA-negative fraction. These receptors all come from a man aged 25-45 years in good health.

This clone has only a few counts. The genes are TRBV5-1 and TRBJ2-5; TRBD1 might be the D (5 bases). V was clipped by 6 bases and J by 4 bases, with 13 bases between them. From germline, CDR1 is SGHRS and CDR2 YFSETQ. This CDR3 contains 13 residues. The CDR3 protein is CASTLIRGETQYF. The CDR3 region has the DNA TGCGCCAGCACCCTAATTAGGGGAGAGACCCAGTACTTC.

This chain links TRBV27 with TRBJ1-2, with D possibly being TRBD1 (6 bases). Germline V CDR1 and CDR2: MNHEY, SMNVEV (reference sequence). The germline V and J ends were trimmed by 4 bases and 5 bases, with 11 bases remaining between them. The CDR3 sequence is 13 residues long. This CDR3 is CASSWGAGYGYTF. CDR3 coding DNA: TGTGCCAGCAGTTGGGGGGCGGGTTATGGCTACACCTTC.

The chain joins TRBV5-1 to TRBJ2-7, with D possibly being TRBD2 (6 bases). Germline V gives CDR1 SGHRS, CDR2 YFSETQ. V was trimmed by 7 bases and J by 2 bases, leaving 16 bases between them. The CDR3 loop spans 14 amino acids. CDR3 sequence (DNA): TGCGCCAGCGGCCGGGACTCGGCTACCTACGAGCAGTACTTC. Encoded protein: CASGRDSATYEQYF.

There are a few counts of this clone. The chain recombines TRBV5-4 with TRBJ2-7; weak D call: TRBD2 (5 bases). Germline V lookup: CDR1 SGHNT, CDR2 YYREEE (reference sequence). Trimming shortened V by 0 bases and J by 2 bases, and 12 bases separated the two germline ends. The CDR3 is 15 amino acids. CDR3 region: CASSLGAGQAYEQYF. CDR3 sequence (DNA): TGTGCCAGCAGCTTGGGGGCGGGTCAGGCCTACGAGCAGTACTTC.

V and J are TRBV10-3 and TRBJ1-1; a weak D match, TRBD1 (5 bases). The CDR3 totals 15 residues. Trimming cost V 2 bases and J 3 bases, with 13 bases left between them. Germline CDR1 reads ENHRY; CDR2 reads SYGVKD. The CDR3 loop reads CAISETVGGDTEAFF. The CDR3 DNA is TGTGCCATCAGTGAGACGGTGGGAGGGGACACTGAAGCTTTCTTT.

As for this clone: Sequence at one end of the junction differs from germline and may be a read error. The chain joins TRBV7-9 to TRBJ2-1; D unresolved. Per the germline V gene, CDR1 is SEHNR and CDR2 is FQNEAQ (reference sequence). This CDR3 region has 11 residues. CDR3 DNA: TGTGCCAGCAGCTTAGAAGCCGCCCTGCTCTTC. Translation: CASSLEAALLF.

V and J are TRBV6-5 and TRBJ1-5; 7 nucleotides line up with TRBD1. CDR1 is MNHEY and CDR2 is SVGAGI in the germline V gene. The CDR3 is 15 amino acids. Trimming at V came to 5 bases and at J to 6 bases, leaving 10 bases not matched to a gene. The CDR3 DNA is TGTGCCAGCAGTCAACAACAGGGGAGGACTCAGCCCCAGCATTTT. This gives the protein CASSQQQGRTQPQHF.

The chain combines TRBV19 with TRBJ2-1, with 8 bases aligning to TRBD2. This CDR3 region has 17 residues. The junction had 9 bases not matched to a gene; V was cut back by 1 base and J by 4 bases. In germline, CDR1 is LNHDA, CDR2 SQIVND (reference sequence). CDR3 residues: CASSIALRASGYNEQFF. The DNA of the CDR3 is TGTGCCAGTAGTATAGCCCTCCGGGCTAGCGGGTACAATGAGCAGTTCTTC.

This chain uses TRBV15 with TRBJ2-7; possibly TRBD1 or TRBD2 for D (5 bases each). The CDR3 length is 15 residues. V was cut by 0 bases and J by 1 base, with 10 bases left in between. CDR1 LNHNV and CDR2 YYDKDF come from the germline V gene (reference sequence). CDR3 loop: CATSRDRDGSYEQYF. CDR3 DNA: TGTGCCACCAGCAGAGATCGGGACGGTTCCTACGAGCAGTACTTC.

V gene TRBV5-4 combines with J gene TRBJ1-2; D is undetermined. Trimming stripped 7 bases from V and 12 bases from J, with 19 bases between. CDR3 length: 12 residues. Looked up from germline, CDR1 is SGHNT and CDR2 is YYREEE (reference sequence). The DNA of the CDR3 is TGTGCCAGCGCCCCCGGGCCCCTCGGGAACACCTTC. It is translated as CASAPGPLGNTF. Drawing the rest from reference TRBV5-4 and TRBJ1-2, the complete variable domain is ETGVTQSPTHLIKTRGQQVTLRCSSQSGHNTVSWYQQALGQGPQFIFQYYREEENGRGNFPPRFSGLQFPNYSSELNVNALELDDSALYLCASAPGPLGNTFGSGTRLTVV.

V and J are TRBV25-1 and TRBJ2-1; D is possibly TRBD1 (6 bases). The V gene's germline CDR1 is MGHDK and CDR2 SYGVNS. CDR3 length: 16 amino acids. Deletions cut 4 bases from V and 5 bases from J, with 18 bases between. As DNA, the CDR3 is TGTGCCAGCAGTGCCACACCGGGACAACCTAACAATGAGCAGTTCTTC. Protein: CASSATPGQPNNEQFF.

Only a few counts were recorded for this clone. V gene TRBV28 combines with J gene TRBJ2-7, with D uncertain. V lost 3 bases and J lost 3, with 3 bases in between. The CDR3 extends over 11 amino acids. CDR1 is MDHEN, CDR2 SYDVKM, per germline. The CDR3 nucleotides are TGTGCCAGCAGTTTTTACTACGAGCAGTACTTC. It encodes CASSFYYEQYF.

The CDR3 sequence is CAISAGTSQGEQYF. The CDR3 DNA reads TGTGCCATCAGTGCCGGGACGTCGCAGGGCGAGCAGTACTTC. The V gene is TRBV10-3, the J gene TRBJ2-7; D possibly uses TRBD1 or TRBD2 (5 bases each). Per germline, CDR1 ENHRY and CDR2 SYGVKD. The CDR3 has 14 amino acids. The ends were cut back, 4 bases at V and 6 bases at J, with 16 bases in the middle.

In this sample, this clone turned up a few times. V gene TRBV6-1 combines with J gene TRBJ1-1, with D perhaps matching TRBD1 (6 bases). CDR1 and CDR2 (germline): MNHNS, SASEGT. This CDR3 has 14 amino acids. Deletions cut 4 bases from V and 6 bases from J, with 15 bases between. DNA of the CDR3: TGTGCCAGCAGTGCAAACAGGGCTCGGGCTGAAGCTTTCTTT. Amino acid sequence: CASSANRARAEAFF.

V usage is TRBV2 and J usage is TRBJ1-5, with 8 bases lining up with TRBD1. Germline CDR1 and CDR2: SNHLY and FYNNEI. Trimming took 1 base from V and 13 from J; bases not matched to a gene: 6. The CDR3 extends over 13 amino acids. In nucleotides, the CDR3 is TGTGCCAGCAGTGAAGTAGCAGGGGGCAGGCAGCATTTT. This sequence encodes CASSEVAGGRQHF.

This chain uses TRBV5-1 with TRBJ1-2; D not resolved. V was shortened by 0 bases and J by 0 bases, with 9 bases between the two germline ends. Germline values: CDR1 SGHRS, CDR2 YFSETQ. The CDR3 consists of 15 residues. The CDR3 DNA reads TGCGCCAGCAGCTTGGCTCCTCCCGCTAACTATGGCTACACCTTC. Translation gives CASSLAPPANYGYTF.

This clone was seen a single time. The J gene is TRBJ1-2, the V gene TRBV7-9, with 8 bases lining up with TRBD1. The CDR3 has 15 residues. Germline V gene lookup returns CDR1 SEHNR and CDR2 FQNEAQ (reference sequence). The V gene end was trimmed by 2 bases and the J gene end by 7 bases; junction bases not matched to a gene: 9. In nucleotides, the CDR3 is TGTGCCAGCAGCTTAACAGGGGGTTTGGCGGGTGGCTACACCTTC. Its protein product is CASSLTGGLAGGYTF.

The chain recombines TRBV7-9 with TRBJ1-1; D gene unclear. Trimming pared 5 bases from V and 5 bases from J, leaving 12 bases between. This CDR3 is built from 13 residues. CDR1 and CDR2 from the germline V gene are SEHNR and FQNEAQ (reference sequence). The CDR3 is CASSRNTRTEAFF. The CDR3 region has the DNA TGTGCCAGCAGCCGAAATACAAGAACTGAAGCTTTCTTT.

V is TRBV5-1 and J is TRBJ2-1; D is uncertain. Per the germline V gene, CDR1 is SGHRS and CDR2 is YFSETQ. The V and J ends lost 2 bases and 4 bases respectively, with 10 bases between them. The CDR3 is made up of 14 amino acids. The CDR3 bases are TGCGCCAGCAGCTTAGCCGAGAGATACAATGAGCAGTTCTTC. Translation: CASSLAERYNEQFF.

V and J are TRBV4-3 and TRBJ2-4, with D hard to call. This CDR3 contains 18 residues. CDR1 and CDR2 (germline): LGHNA, YSLEER. Trimming removed 0 bases from V and 0 bases from J, with 15 bases in between. Here the CDR3 reads CASSQEDFNLGAKNIQYF. CDR3 in DNA: TGCGCCAGCAGCCAAGAAGACTTTAATTTGGGAGCCAAAAACATTCAGTACTTC.

The chain carries TRBV7-2 and TRBJ2-5, with D unclear. This CDR3 has 13 residues. The germline V and J ends were trimmed by 2 bases and 7 bases, with 11 bases remaining between them. The germline gives CDR1 SGHTA, CDR2 FQGNSA. The CDR3 region is CASSLILSGTQYF. Written as DNA, the CDR3 is TGTGCCAGCAGCTTAATCCTCTCGGGGACCCAGTACTTC.

This chain connects TRBV2 to TRBJ2-7; 9 bases agree with TRBD1. CDR1 is SNHLY, CDR2 FYNNEI, per germline. The CDR3 is 14 residues long. V lost 6 bases and J lost 5; bases outside the gene matches: 8. In DNA form, the CDR3 reads TGTGCCAGCAGCCTCTTTACAGGGGGCGACGAGCAGTACTTC. Its protein product is CASSLFTGGDEQYF.

V and J are TRBV29-1 and TRBJ2-5, with D unclear. V gave up 4 bases and J gave up 5 bases, with 14 bases separating them. The CDR3 contains 13 residues. Germline CDR1 reads SQVTM; CDR2 reads ANQGSEA. This CDR3 is CSVGDFLSETQYF. The CDR3 DNA is TGCAGCGTTGGTGATTTCCTTTCGGAGACCCAGTACTTC.

Only a few counts were recorded for this clone. The V gene is TRBV5-4, the J gene TRBJ1-2; possibly TRBD1 for D (5 bases). The CDR3 is 13 residues long. Germline values: CDR1 SGHNT, CDR2 YYREEE (reference sequence). V was cut by 2 bases and J by 7 bases, with 12 bases left in between. The CDR3 bases are TGTGCCAGCAGCTTACAGGTCCCCATTGGCTACACCTTC. It codes for CASSLQVPIGYTF.

This clone was counted many times. The V and J genes are TRBV11-2 and TRBJ2-4; D gene unclear. Trimming took 5 bases from V and 1 from J, leaving 12 bases between them. The CDR3 runs 15 residues. CDR1 SGHAT and CDR2 FQNNGV come from the germline V gene. Here the CDR3 DNA reads TGTGCCAGCAGCCCGGCAGTGGGGGCCAAAAACATTCAGTACTTC. Protein: CASSPAVGAKNIQYF.

The gene calls are TRBV6-6 and TRBJ2-3; 8 nucleotides match TRBD2. There are 15 residues in the CDR3. The germline gives CDR1 MNHNY, CDR2 SVGAGI (reference sequence). Trimming cost V 2 bases and J 2 bases; bases outside gene matches: 3. CDR3 nucleotide sequence: TGTGCCAGCAGTTACCCGGGAGGGCCCACAGATACGCAGTATTTT. This gives the protein CASSYPGGPTDTQYF.